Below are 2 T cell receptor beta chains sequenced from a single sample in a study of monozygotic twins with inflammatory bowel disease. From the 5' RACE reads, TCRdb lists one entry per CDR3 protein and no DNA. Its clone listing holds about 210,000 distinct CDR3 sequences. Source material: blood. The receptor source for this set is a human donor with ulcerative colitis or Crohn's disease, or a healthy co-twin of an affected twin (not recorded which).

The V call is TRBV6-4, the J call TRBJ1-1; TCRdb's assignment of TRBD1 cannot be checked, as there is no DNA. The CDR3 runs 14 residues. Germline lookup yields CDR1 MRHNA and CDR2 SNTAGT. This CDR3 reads CASSEGGAFTEAFF.

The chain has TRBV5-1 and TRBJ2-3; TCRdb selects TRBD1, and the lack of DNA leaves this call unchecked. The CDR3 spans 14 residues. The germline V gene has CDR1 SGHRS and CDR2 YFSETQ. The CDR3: CASSPGQEPDTQYF.